The clone carrying this TCR beta chain turned up a few times. Antigen unknown. This specimen belongs to a study of naive and memory T cell subsets. Study observations and caveats: Potentially, T cell activation and differentiation skew this RNA-based measurement.

Ligated cDNA underwent four rounds of PCR with nested alpha and beta constant region primers and SP2. MiXCR, applied by TCRdb to the UMI-ligation and nested PCR reads, yields one record per CDR3 protein. The sample records around 30,000 distinct CDR3 sequences, about 6.9% being singletons. CDR1 and CDR2 from the germline V gene are SGHAT and FQDESV (reference sequence). This CDR3 is built from 13 residues. After removal of 4 bases from V and 5 bases from J, the junction contained 4 bases not matched to a gene. Treatment denoted: skin biopsy from PPD injection site in Mantoux-positive individual. A UMI-containing oligonucleotide was joined by 3' ligation to the TCR cDNA template.

This chain connects TRBV11-1 to TRBJ1-2; 7 positions match TRBD1. The specimen comprised skin, sampled from a tuberculin skin test site. The sequence derives from an adult in good health. Here the CDR3 reads CASSSGQIYGYTF. CDR3 DNA: TGTGCCAGCAGCTCGGGACAGATTTATGGCTACACCTTC.